This T cell receptor beta chain originates from a study of shared T cell receptors in the human thymus. Germline values: CDR1 MGHRA, CDR2 YSYEKL. There are 16 residues in the CDR3. J lost 4 bases, V lost 3 bases, and 9 bases had no gene match. Only in-frame clones appear in the TCRdb table, and some are missing; sequencing was by immunoSEQ multiplex PCR. This table has hundreds of thousands of clones, more than 75% appearing once. These same records also appear under a second study, on human thymus T cells. That work contributes: Healthy Finnish infants undergoing corrective surgery for congenital heart defects were used as donors. Biased V and J segment usage appeared in thymus and peripheral blood. Related research described strongly overlapping thymic repertoires in unrelated people.

This TCR was sampled from a boy less than two years old with a congenital heart defect. The V and J genes are TRBV4-1 and TRBJ2-5; TRBD2 aligns across 9 bases. Sequencing was done on a sample of thymocytes. The CDR3 protein is CASSHYSGGGRETQYF. CDR3 nucleotides: TGCGCCAGCAGCCACTATAGCGGGGGAGGGCGAGAGACCCAGTACTTC.